This T cell receptor (beta chain) is from a study of T cells in Graves' hyperthyroidism and ophthalmopathy. Subjects with ophthalmopathy showed a Clinical Activity Score no lower than 3, a NOSPECS grade no lower than 4, and a duration shorter than 3 months. Study-level points and caveats: Most expanded thyroid clonotypes above 0.001 recurred in blood.

The ends were cut back, 1 base at V and 8 bases at J, with 14 bases in the middle. Germline assignment: CDR1 DFQATT and CDR2 SNEGSKA (reference sequence). The CDR3 consists of 13 residues. It was RNA transcripts that yielded the amplified TCR beta CDR3 regions. Using the HTBI primer set, a first-round RT-PCR was run on the TCR CDR3. MiXCR, run by TCRdb on the multiplex PCR reads, gives a single entry per CDR3 protein. The profile shows 620,000 or so distinct CDR3 sequences, more than 12% of them singletons. Concerning this clonotype itself: Antigen: not known. A clone one base away is much larger, so this may be a read error.

The J gene is TRBJ1-2, the V gene TRBV20-1; no definite D call. This TCR was recovered from a woman aged 45-59 years with Graves' ophthalmopathy. Sequenced: blood. Here the CDR3 DNA reads TGCAGTGCTAGAGGGTTTTTGAGGTCCGGCTACACCTTC. Its protein is CSARGFLRSGYTF.